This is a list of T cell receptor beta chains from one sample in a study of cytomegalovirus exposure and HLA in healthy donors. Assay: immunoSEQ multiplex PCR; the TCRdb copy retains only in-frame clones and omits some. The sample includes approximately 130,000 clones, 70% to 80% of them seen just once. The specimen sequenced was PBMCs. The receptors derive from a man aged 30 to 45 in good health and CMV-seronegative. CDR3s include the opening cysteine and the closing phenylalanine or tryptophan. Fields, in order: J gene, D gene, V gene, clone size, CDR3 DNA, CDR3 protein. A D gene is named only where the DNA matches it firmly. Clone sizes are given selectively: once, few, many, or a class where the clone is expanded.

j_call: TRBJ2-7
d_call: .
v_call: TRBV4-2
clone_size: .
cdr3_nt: TGTGCCAGCAGCCAAGATAATGTGGCGGGAAACACCTACGAGCAGTACTTC
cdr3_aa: CASSQDNVAGNTYEQYF

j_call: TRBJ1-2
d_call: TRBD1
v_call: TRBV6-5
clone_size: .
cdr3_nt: TGTGCCAGCAGTTACGACGGGACAGCCGCCTATGGCTACACCTTC
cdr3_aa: CASSYDGTAAYGYTF

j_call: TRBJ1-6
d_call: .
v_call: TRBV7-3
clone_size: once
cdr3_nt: TGTGCCAGCAGCTTCGGAGGGAATAATTCACCCCTCCACTTT
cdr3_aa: CASSFGGNNSPLHF

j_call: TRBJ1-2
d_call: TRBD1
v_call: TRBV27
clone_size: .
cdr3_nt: TGTGCCAGCAGTTTCGGCAGGGGGCCCTTCGCTGACTATGGCTACACCTTC
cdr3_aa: CASSFGRGPFADYGYTF

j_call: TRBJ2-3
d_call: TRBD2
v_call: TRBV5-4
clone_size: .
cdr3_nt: TGTGCCAGCAGGACCGGACTAGCGGTTACAGATACGCAGTATTTT
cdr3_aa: CASRTGLAVTDTQYF

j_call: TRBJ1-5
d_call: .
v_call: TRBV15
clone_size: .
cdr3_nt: TGTGCCACCAGCAGAGATCCGACGGGGCAGCCCCAGCATTTT
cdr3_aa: CATSRDPTGQPQHF

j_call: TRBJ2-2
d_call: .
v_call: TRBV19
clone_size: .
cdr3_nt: TGTGCCAGTAGTATTGAGGAGGGCTTAGTTTACGCCGGGGAGCTGTTTTTT
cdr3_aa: CASSIEEGLVYAGELFF

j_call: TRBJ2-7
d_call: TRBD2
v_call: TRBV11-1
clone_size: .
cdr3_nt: TGTGCCAGCAGCTTAGGAGGGACTAGCGCGACGGAGCAGTACTTC
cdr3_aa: CASSLGGTSATEQYF

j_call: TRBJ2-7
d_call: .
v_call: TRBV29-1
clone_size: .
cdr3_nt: TGCAGCGTTGTCCTAGACAGTTCCTACGAGCAGTACTTC
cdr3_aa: CSVVLDSSYEQYF

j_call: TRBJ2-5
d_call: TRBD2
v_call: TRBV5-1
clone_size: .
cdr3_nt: TGCGCCAGCAGCCATGCCGGGGGGGAGACCCAGTACTTC
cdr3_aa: CASSHAGGETQYF

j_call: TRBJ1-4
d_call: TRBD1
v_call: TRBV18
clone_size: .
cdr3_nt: TGTGCCAGCTCCCGTCGGACAGGGGAAGGTGAAAAACTGTTTTTT
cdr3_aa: CASSRRTGEGEKLFF

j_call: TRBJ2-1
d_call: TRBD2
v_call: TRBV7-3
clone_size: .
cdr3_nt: TGTGCCAGCAGTTTAGGGACTAGCGGGGATGAGCAGTTCTTC
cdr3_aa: CASSLGTSGDEQFF

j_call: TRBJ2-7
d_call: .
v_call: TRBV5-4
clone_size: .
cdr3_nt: TGTGCCAGCAGCCGTGACGCTAGCTCCTACGAGCAGTACTTC
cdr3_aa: CASSRDASSYEQYF

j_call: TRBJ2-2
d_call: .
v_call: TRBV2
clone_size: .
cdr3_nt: TGTGCCAGCAGTTGGCAGACGAACACCGGGGAGCTGTTTTTT
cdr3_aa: CASSWQTNTGELFF

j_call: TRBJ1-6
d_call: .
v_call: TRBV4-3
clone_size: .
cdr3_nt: TGCGCCAGCAGCCAAGTTGTGTCAGGGTATTCACCCCTCCACTTT
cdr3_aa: CASSQVVSGYSPLHF

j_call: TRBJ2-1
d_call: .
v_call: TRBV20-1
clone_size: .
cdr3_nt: TGCAGTCTCGCGTTAAATGAGCAGTTCTTC
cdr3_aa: CSLALNEQFF

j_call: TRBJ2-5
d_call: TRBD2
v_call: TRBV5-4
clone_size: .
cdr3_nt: TGTGCCAGCAGCTTGGAGGCGGGGGGGGAGACCCAGTACTTC
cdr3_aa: CASSLEAGGETQYF

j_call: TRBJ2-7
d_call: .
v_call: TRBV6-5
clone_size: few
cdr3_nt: TGTGCCAGCAAATTAGATACGGGGGTTTCCTACGAGCAGTACTTC
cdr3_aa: CASKLDTGVSYEQYF

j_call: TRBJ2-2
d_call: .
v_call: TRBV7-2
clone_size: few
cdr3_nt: TGTGCCAGCAGCTTTTACCCACAGAACACCGGGGAGCTGTTTTTT
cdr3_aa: CASSFYPQNTGELFF

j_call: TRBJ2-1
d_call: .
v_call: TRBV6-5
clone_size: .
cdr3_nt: TGTGCCAGCAGGTTGACTAGTTGGGGGTTCCATGAGCAGTTCTTC
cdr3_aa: CASRLTSWGFHEQFF

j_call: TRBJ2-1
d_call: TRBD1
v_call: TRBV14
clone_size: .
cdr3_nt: TGTGCCAGCAGCCGAAGAGCCGGGACAGGGACTTACAATGAGCAGTTCTTC
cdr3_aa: CASSRRAGTGTYNEQFF

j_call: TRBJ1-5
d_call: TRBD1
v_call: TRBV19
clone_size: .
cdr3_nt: TGTGCCAGTAGTACATCCTCGACAGGGAGCAATCAGCCCCAGCATTTT
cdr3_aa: CASSTSSTGSNQPQHF

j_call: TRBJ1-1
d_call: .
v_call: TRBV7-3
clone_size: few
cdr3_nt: TGTGCCAGCAGCCGAGAAGCGAACACTGAAGCTTTCTTT
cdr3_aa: CASSREANTEAFF

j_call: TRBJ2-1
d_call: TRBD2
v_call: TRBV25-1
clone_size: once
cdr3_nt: TGTGCCAGTCGTACAACCGGGACTAGCGGGAGCGGGGAGCAGTTCTTC
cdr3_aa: CASRTTGTSGSGEQFF

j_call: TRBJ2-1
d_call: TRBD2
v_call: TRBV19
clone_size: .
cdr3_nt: TGTGCCAGTAGTATAGTTTCTAGCGGGGGGAACAATGAGCAGTTCTTC
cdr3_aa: CASSIVSSGGNNEQFF

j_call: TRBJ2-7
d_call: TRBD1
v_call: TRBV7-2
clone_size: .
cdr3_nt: TGTGCCAGCAGCACGGGACAGCCGGTCTACGAGCAGTACTTC
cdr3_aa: CASSTGQPVYEQYF

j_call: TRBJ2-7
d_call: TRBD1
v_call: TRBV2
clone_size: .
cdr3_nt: TGTGCCAGTCGACCGGGACAGGGGGTCGGCGAGCAGTACTTC
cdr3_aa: CASRPGQGVGEQYF

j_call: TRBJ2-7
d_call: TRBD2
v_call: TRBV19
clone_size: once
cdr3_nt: TGTGCCAGTGCTAGCGGGCGATACTACGAGCAGTACTTC
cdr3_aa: CASASGRYYEQYF

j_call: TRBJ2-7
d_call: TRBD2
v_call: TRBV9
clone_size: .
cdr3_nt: TGTGCCAGCAGCGTAGGCCTAGCGGGAGTGGGGGAGCAGTACTTC
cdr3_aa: CASSVGLAGVGEQYF

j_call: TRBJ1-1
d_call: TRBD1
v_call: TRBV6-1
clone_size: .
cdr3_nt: TGTGCCAGTTACGACAGGGGTGTTAGGAACACTGAAGCTTTCTTT
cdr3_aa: CASYDRGVRNTEAFF

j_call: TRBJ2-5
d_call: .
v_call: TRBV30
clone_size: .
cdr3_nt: TGTGCCTGGAGTGCCCCTTCGGGGGAGACCCAGTACTTC
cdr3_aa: CAWSAPSGETQYF

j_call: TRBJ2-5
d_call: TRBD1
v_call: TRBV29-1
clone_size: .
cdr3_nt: TGCAGCGTTGAAAGTCGACAGGGTTTCGGGACCCAGTACTTC
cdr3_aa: CSVESRQGFGTQYF

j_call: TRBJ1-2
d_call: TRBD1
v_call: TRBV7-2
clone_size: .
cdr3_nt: TGTGCCAGCAGCCAGGGACAGGGTTTCTATGGCTACACCTTC
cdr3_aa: CASSQGQGFYGYTF

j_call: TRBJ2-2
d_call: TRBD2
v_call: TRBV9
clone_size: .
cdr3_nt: TGTGCCAGCAGCGTAGCTGGCGGGAGCGGCACCGGGGAGCTGTTTTTT
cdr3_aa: CASSVAGGSGTGELFF

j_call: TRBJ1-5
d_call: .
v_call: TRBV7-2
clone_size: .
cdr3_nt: TGTGCCAGCAGGCGTCACGGGGATCAGCCCCAGCATTTT
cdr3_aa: CASRRHGDQPQHF

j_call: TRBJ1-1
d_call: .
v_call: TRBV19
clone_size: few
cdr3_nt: TGTGCCAGTAGTGCAGTATTCACTGAAGCTTTCTTT
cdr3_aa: CASSAVFTEAFF